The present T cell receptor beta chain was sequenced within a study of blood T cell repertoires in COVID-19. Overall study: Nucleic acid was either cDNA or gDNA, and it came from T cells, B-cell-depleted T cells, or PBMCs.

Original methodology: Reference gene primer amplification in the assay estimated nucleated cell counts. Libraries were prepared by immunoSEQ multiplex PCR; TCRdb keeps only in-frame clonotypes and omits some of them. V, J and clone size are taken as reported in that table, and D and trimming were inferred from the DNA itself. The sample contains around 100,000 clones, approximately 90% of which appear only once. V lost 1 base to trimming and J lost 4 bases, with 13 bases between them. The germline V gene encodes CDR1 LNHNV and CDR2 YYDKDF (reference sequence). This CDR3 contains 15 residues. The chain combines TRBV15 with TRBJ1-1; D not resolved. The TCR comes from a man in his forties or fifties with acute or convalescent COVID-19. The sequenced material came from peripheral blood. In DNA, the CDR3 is TGTGCCACCAGCAGAGCATCGTACTTGATCACTGAAGCTTTCTTT. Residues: CATSRASYLITEAFF.